The 26 T cell receptor beta chains below come from one sample, sequenced in a study of beta chain features in type 1 diabetes listed by TCRdb under 2018. The library was produced with the immunoSEQ multiplex PCR assay. The High Capacity cDNA Reverse Transcription Kit was used to reverse transcribe all of the isolated RNA, meaning that expressed TCRB transcripts were what got sequenced. This immuneACCESS table, as held by TCRdb, lists in-frame sequences with V and J called but not all clones. Of the missing ones, under half trace to an unresolved V gene in checked studies; the others have no known cause. Counted in this sample were about 60,000 clones; around three fifths of them appeared once. Of the sample, 2% to 2.5% falls within the top ten clones. Sequences were obtained from Tregs from blood. The cell subset or site label here, explained by the study, means: regulatory CD4+ T cells. The receptor set was obtained from a woman between 18 and 29 years old in good health.

J is TRBJ2-7 and V is TRBV5-4; 7 bases are a match to TRBD1. The CDR3 extends over 16 amino acids. Trimming removed 0 bases from V and 2 bases from J; junction bases left unmatched: 8. Germline CDR1 reads SGHNT; CDR2 reads YYREEE (reference sequence). The CDR3 DNA reads as TGTGCCAGCAGCTTGGGAGTCCTACAGGGGACCTACGAGCAGTACTTC. It yields the protein CASSLGVLQGTYEQYF. Drawing the rest from reference TRBV5-4 and TRBJ2-7, the complete variable domain is ETGVTQSPTHLIKTRGQQVTLRCSSQSGHNTVSWYQQALGQGPQFIFQYYREEENGRGNFPPRFSGLQFPNYSSELNVNALELDDSALYLCASSLGVLQGTYEQYFGPGTRLTVT.

The chain joins TRBV6-1 to TRBJ1-2; 8 bases match TRBD1. The V gene end was trimmed by 6 bases and the J gene end by 0 bases; junction bases not matched to a gene: 3. The CDR3 contains 14 residues. The germline gives CDR1 MNHNS, CDR2 SASEGT. CDR3 loop: CASRRGQANYGYTF. DNA of the CDR3: TGTGCCAGCAGGAGGGGACAGGCTAACTATGGCTACACCTTC.

This clone is a singleton in its sample. V usage is TRBV5-1 and J usage is TRBJ1-5, with 7 bases lining up with TRBD1. Germline CDR1 and CDR2: SGHRS and YFSETQ. The ends lost 0 bases at V and 7 bases at J; junction bases unmatched: 7. The CDR3 totals 15 residues. Here the CDR3 DNA reads TGCGCCAGCAGCTTGGAGGGGGGACAGCGACAGCCCCAGCATTTT. As protein: CASSLEGGQRQPQHF.

The V call is TRBV6-5, the J call TRBJ1-2; 10 bases map to TRBD1. V shed 10 bases, J shed 3 bases, and the junction held 8 bases outside the gene matches. Germline CDR1 MNHEY, CDR2 SVGAGI. The CDR3 covers 14 residues. The CDR3 sequence: CATTRTGGDYGYTF. CDR3 nucleotides: TGTGCCACCACAAGGACAGGGGGTGACTATGGCTACACCTTC.

V usage is TRBV30 and J usage is TRBJ2-7; D is perhaps TRBD1 (5 bases). The V gene's germline CDR1 is GTSNPN and CDR2 SVGIG (reference sequence). The CDR3 is 13 amino acids. V was trimmed by 2 bases and J by 0 bases, leaving 8 bases between them. The CDR3 region has the DNA TGTGCCTGGAGTCCGCAGGGCTCCTACGAGCAGTACTTC. It encodes CAWSPQGSYEQYF.

The genes are TRBV7-2 and TRBJ2-7; TRBD2 matches 12 bases. Germline loops: CDR1 SGHTA, CDR2 FQGNSA. The V gene end was trimmed by 5 bases and the J gene end by 1 base; junction bases not matched to a gene: 6. The CDR3 loop spans 16 amino acids. CDR3 amino acids: CASSPSGGARSYEQYF. CDR3 DNA sequence: TGTGCCAGCAGCCCTAGCGGGGGGGCCCGGTCCTACGAGCAGTACTTC.

This clone appeared once. The chain uses TRBV5-1 and TRBJ1-1; TRBD1 agrees at 9 bases. This CDR3 spans 15 amino acids. Germline V CDR1 and CDR2: SGHRS, YFSETQ. V shed 4 bases and J 4 bases; nucleotides not matched to a gene: 8. Written as DNA, the CDR3 is TGCGCCAGCAGCCCACGACAGGGGGAGGTCACTGAAGCTTTCTTT. This gives the protein CASSPRQGEVTEAFF. The whole variable domain, remainder taken from reference TRBV5-1 and TRBJ1-1, is KAGVTQTPRYLIKTRGQQVTLSCSPISGHRSVSWYQQTPGQGLQFLFEYFSETQRNKGNFPGRFSGRQFSNSRSEMNVSTLELGDSALYLCASSPRQGEVTEAFFGQGTRLTVV.

The sample holds one count of this clone. This chain connects TRBV5-1 to TRBJ2-1; 7 bases fit TRBD1. CDR3 length: 16 amino acids. The germline V gene encodes CDR1 SGHRS and CDR2 YFSETQ. The J segment lost 5 bases and the V segment lost 3 bases, leaving 11 bases of the junction unmatched. The CDR3 sequence is CASSSRQGRVNNEQFF. The CDR3, as DNA: TGCGCCAGCAGCTCCAGACAGGGAAGGGTTAACAATGAGCAGTTCTTC.

The chain combines TRBV13 with TRBJ2-7, with 7 bases that match TRBD2. The V gene end was trimmed by 5 bases and the J gene end by 2 bases; junction bases not matched to a gene: 6. Germline loops: CDR1 PRHDT, CDR2 FYEKMQ (reference sequence). The CDR3 has 14 amino acids. The CDR3 DNA is TGTGCCAGCAGCCTCCCGCGGGAGACCTACGAGCAGTACTTC. It yields the protein CASSLPRETYEQYF.

Only a few counts were recorded for this clone. The chain joins TRBV19 to TRBJ1-5; 8 bases align to TRBD1. Trimming cost V 3 bases and J 0 bases; bases outside gene matches: 4. Germline V lookup: CDR1 LNHDA, CDR2 SQIVND (reference sequence). This CDR3 is 16 amino acids long. CDR3 in amino acids: CASSILGQGSNQPQHF. In DNA, the CDR3 is TGTGCCAGTAGTATCCTCGGACAGGGTAGCAATCAGCCCCAGCATTTT.

In this sample, this clone turned up a few times. The chain combines TRBV6-6 with TRBJ1-5; 8 nucleotides match TRBD1. The CDR3 is 15 residues long. The V gene end was trimmed by 7 bases and the J gene end by 2 bases; junction bases not matched to a gene: 7. Per germline, CDR1 MNHNY and CDR2 SVGAGI (reference sequence). The CDR3 bases are TGTGCCAGCATGGCGTTGGGACAGGGCAATCAGCCCCAGCATTTT. Its translation: CASMALGQGNQPQHF.

This chain links TRBV12-5 with TRBJ2-4, with 9 bases that match TRBD2. V was pared by 4 bases and J by 3 bases, with 7 bases of the junction left unmatched. Germline V lookup: CDR1 LGHNT, CDR2 FRNRAP. CDR3 length equals 16 residues. CDR3 protein: CASGSGTSFFKNIQYF. The CDR3, as DNA: TGTGCTAGTGGTTCCGGGACTAGCTTTTTCAAAAACATTCAGTACTTC.

This chain links TRBV6-5 with TRBJ2-2, with D possibly matching TRBD1 (6 bases). Trimming pared 0 bases from V and 4 bases from J, leaving 9 bases between. CDR3 length equals 15 residues. Germline CDR1 is MNHEY and CDR2 is SVGAGI. CDR3 nucleotides: TGTGCCAGCAGTTACTCGCAGGGGAGCACCGGGGAGCTGTTTTTT. It encodes CASSYSQGSTGELFF.

Only a few counts were recorded for this clone. The gene calls are TRBV7-9 and TRBJ1-5; the D is unclear. Germline CDR1 reads SEHNR; CDR2 reads FQNEAQ (reference sequence). Trimming left V 1 base short and J 2 bases short, with 15 bases between. This CDR3 comprises 17 residues. As DNA, the CDR3 is TGTGCCAGCAGCTTAGGATTCGGAGTGCTCGGCAATCAGCCCCAGCATTTT. The encoded protein is CASSLGFGVLGNQPQHF.

This chain uses TRBV19 with TRBJ1-1, with D unclear. CDR3 size: 12 residues. Germline V gives CDR1 LNHDA, CDR2 SQIVND (reference sequence). Trimming shortened V by 4 bases and J by 5 bases, and 8 bases separated the two germline ends. The CDR3 DNA follows: TGTGCCAGTAGTAAGATCGGGACTGAAGCTTTCTTT. Its translation is CASSKIGTEAFF.

This rearrangement joins TRBV6-6 to TRBJ1-1, with D perhaps matching TRBD1 (5 bases). Deletions cut 5 bases from V and 8 bases from J, with 12 bases between. The CDR3 covers 12 residues. Germline CDR1 reads MNHNY; CDR2 reads SVGAGI (reference sequence). CDR3 protein: CASSRRGTEAFF. CDR3 DNA sequence: TGTGCCAGCAGTCGCCGGGGGACCGAAGCTTTCTTT.

Regarding this clone: Distinct nucleotide sequences in the sample also encode this CDR3. The chain links TRBV5-4 to TRBJ1-2, with TRBD1 matching over 8 bases. The CDR3 extends over 13 amino acids. V shed 5 bases and J 7 bases; nucleotides not matched to a gene: 7. Germline CDR1 reads SGHNT; CDR2 reads YYREEE (reference sequence). CDR3 DNA: TGTGCCAGCAGTCGCGACAGGGGAGGTGGCTACACCTTC. This gives the protein CASSRDRGGGYTF.

CDR3 residues: CSVGGVDIQYF. CDR3 nucleotide sequence: TGCAGCGTGGGGGGGGTGGACATTCAGTACTTC. The chain recombines TRBV29-1 with TRBJ2-4; TRBD2 aligns across 7 bases. Germline lookup yields CDR1 SQVTM and CDR2 ANQGSEA. V shed 6 bases and J 8 bases; nucleotides not matched to a gene: 4. This CDR3 has 11 amino acids.

This clone was found a few times. The V gene is TRBV6-5, the J gene TRBJ1-2, with a tentative D call TRBD1 (5 bases). This CDR3 region has 13 residues. Deletions cut 2 bases from V and 2 bases from J, with 6 bases between. CDR1 is MNHEY, CDR2 SVGAGI, per germline. The CDR3 sequence: CASSYQGNYGYTF. CDR3 DNA: TGTGCCAGCAGTTACCAGGGAAACTATGGCTACACCTTC.

The chain recombines TRBV30 with TRBJ1-6, with D perhaps TRBD1 (5 bases). CDR1 is GTSNPN, CDR2 SVGIG, per germline (reference sequence). The CDR3 totals 14 residues. Trimming shortened V by 1 base and J by 8 bases, and 12 bases separated the two germline ends. CDR3 amino acids: CAWSGEGIYSPLHF. Here the CDR3 DNA reads TGTGCCTGGAGTGGGGAGGGGATTTATTCACCCCTCCACTTT.

The V gene is TRBV5-1, the J gene TRBJ2-1; 10 bases match TRBD2. Germline-derived CDR1 and CDR2 are SGHRS and YFSETQ. The CDR3 consists of 16 residues. With 5 bases clipped from V and 2 bases from J, the junction kept 7 bases outside the gene matches. CDR3 in amino acids: CASRRAGGGPYNEQFF. The CDR3 bases are TGCGCCAGCAGGAGAGCGGGAGGGGGCCCCTACAATGAGCAGTTCTTC.

V gene TRBV7-9 combines with J gene TRBJ2-1, with a tentative D call TRBD1 (6 bases). This CDR3 comprises 16 residues. Germline loops: CDR1 SEHNR, CDR2 FQNEAQ (reference sequence). V was clipped by 0 bases and J by 8 bases, with 17 bases between them. The chain's CDR3 is CASSLAGHRRPDEQFF. CDR3 DNA: TGTGCCAGCAGCTTAGCGGGACATAGGAGGCCAGATGAGCAGTTCTTC. Looking up the rest from reference TRBV7-9 and TRBJ2-1 gives the full variable domain: DTGVSQNPRHKITKRGQNVTFRCDPISEHNRLYWYRQTLGQGPEFLTYFQNEAQLEKSRLLSDRFSAERPKGSFSTLEIQRTEQGDSAMYLCASSLAGHRRPDEQFFGPGTRLTVL.

This chain joins TRBV5-1 and TRBJ2-2, with D possibly TRBD2 on 6 matching bases. Germline V gene sequence: CDR1 SGHRS, CDR2 YFSETQ. The CDR3 totals 15 residues. V shed 6 bases and J shed 5 bases, with 17 bases lying between them. The CDR3 sequence is CASNLDGRRTGELFF. CDR3 DNA: TGCGCCAGCAATTTAGACGGGAGAAGGACCGGGGAGCTGTTTTTT.

V gene TRBV7-9 combines with J gene TRBJ2-5, with 11 bases that match TRBD2. The germline V gene has CDR1 SEHNR and CDR2 FQNEAQ (reference sequence). The V segment lost 6 bases and the J segment 4 bases; nucleotides outside the gene matches: 4. The CDR3 consists of 14 residues. CDR3 in DNA: TGTGCCAGCAGTCCTAGCGGGGGGAGAGAGACCCAGTACTTC. Its protein product is CASSPSGGRETQYF.

The genes are TRBV5-6 and TRBJ1-3; possibly TRBD1 for D (5 bases). The CDR3 is made up of 13 amino acids. V lost 1 base and J 4 bases, leaving 6 bases between the germline ends. CDR1 and CDR2 (germline): SGHDT, YYEEEE. The DNA of the CDR3 is TGTGCCAGCAGCTTGCCAGGGGGAAACACCATATATTTT. This encodes CASSLPGGNTIYF.

This clone was counted once. The chain has TRBV30 and TRBJ2-3; perhaps TRBD2 as D (7 bases). This CDR3 is 14 amino acids long. The V gene lost 1 base and the J gene lost 2 bases, with 10 bases spanning the gap. CDR1 is GTSNPN, CDR2 SVGIG, per germline (reference sequence). This CDR3 reads CAWSGGGVTDTQYF. The CDR3 DNA reads as TGTGCCTGGAGTGGCGGGGGCGTCACAGATACGCAGTATTTT.